The 26 T cell receptor beta chains listed next were all sequenced from one sample in a study of spatial heterogeneity in lung cancer (dated by TCRdb to the late 2010s). Library prep was done by 5' RACE. Sequencing instrument: NextSeq 500. In-frame beta chains were kept once TCRdb had trimmed the public reads at Q25 with fastp and called clones with MiXCR. Records with the same CDR3 protein are collapsed into one entry carrying the most frequent genes and DNA. This sample gives approximately 20,000 distinct CDR3 sequences in total; over 2.5% of them show up just once. 7% to 8% of the sample belongs to the ten largest clones. What this sample's time point label stands for: sample taken at primary tumor resection. Broader findings and caveats from the paper: A correlation was observed between the number of expanded intratumoral alpha and beta TCRs and the tumor nonsynonymous mutation count.

Their antigens remain unidentified. The source material was lung tumor tissue, sampled at surgery. The source is a male donor with early-stage non-small cell lung cancer.

This clonotype was counted ten times or more. This sequence joins TRBV7-9 and TRBJ2-2; D may correspond to TRBD1 or TRBD2 (5 bases each). Germline V CDR1 and CDR2: SEHNR, FQNEAQ (reference sequence). This CDR3 is 13 amino acids long. With 5 bases removed from V and 6 bases from J, the gap between germline ends came to 10 bases. CDR3 region: CASSHPGPGELFF. The CDR3 DNA reads TGTGCCAGCAGCCACCCGGGACCCGGGGAGCTGTTTTTT.

This clonotype occurred many times. This chain connects TRBV19 to TRBJ1-4; D is ambiguous. This CDR3 spans 13 amino acids. The V end lost 9 bases, the J end lost 7 bases, and 15 bases lay between the germline ends. From germline, CDR1 is LNHDA and CDR2 SQIVND (reference sequence). The CDR3 region is CASTRVFGEKLFF. CDR3 DNA sequence: TGTGCCAGCACGAGGGTATTCGGTGAAAAACTGTTTTTT.

Many counts were recorded for this clonotype. The rearrangement uses TRBV6-1 and TRBJ1-5; D is possibly TRBD1 (5 bases). Germline values: CDR1 MNHNS, CDR2 SASEGT. V lost 6 bases, J lost 7 bases, and 10 bases lay in between. CDR3 size: 12 residues. CDR3 nucleotides: TGTGCCAGCAGGGGCGGGGGGCAGCCCCAGCATTTT. Translation gives CASRGGGQPQHF.

In its sample, this clonotype was seen many times. J is TRBJ1-4 and V is TRBV28; 8 bases agree with TRBD1. Germline trimming cut 8 bases from V and 3 bases from J; bases unmatched to any gene: 8. CDR1 and CDR2 (germline): MDHEN, SYDVKM. This CDR3 has 15 amino acids. CDR3 DNA sequence: TGTGCCAGCCGGTACAGGGGGATCTCTAATGAAAAACTGTTTTTT. Translating it yields CASRYRGISNEKLFF. Drawing the rest from reference TRBV28 and TRBJ1-4, the complete variable domain is DVKVTQSSRYLVKRTGEKVFLECVQDMDHENMFWYRQDPGLGLRLIYFSYDVKMKEKGDIPEGYSVSREKKERFSLILESASTNQTSMYLCASRYRGISNEKLFFGSGTQLSVL.

In its sample, this clonotype was seen many times. The rearrangement links TRBV5-1 to TRBJ1-1; no reliable D call. CDR3 length equals 13 residues. Trimming removed 1 base from V and 1 base from J, with 5 bases in between. From germline, CDR1 is SGHRS and CDR2 YFSETQ. The DNA of the CDR3 is TGCGCCAGCAGCTTGCACTCGAACACTGAAGCTTTCTTT. Its protein is CASSLHSNTEAFF. Variable domain in full (rest from reference TRBV5-1 and TRBJ1-1): KAGVTQTPRYLIKTRGQQVTLSCSPISGHRSVSWYQQTPGQGLQFLFEYFSETQRNKGNFPGRFSGRQFSNSRSEMNVSTLELGDSALYLCASSLHSNTEAFFGQGTRLTVV.

In its sample, this clonotype was seen many times. V is TRBV28 and J is TRBJ2-7, with D perhaps TRBD2 (6 bases). The germline V gene has CDR1 MDHEN and CDR2 SYDVKM. The CDR3 runs to 12 residues. V was cut by 5 bases and J by 8 bases, with 13 bases left in between. CDR3 loop: CASSQPGLKQYF. For the CDR3, the DNA is TGTGCCAGCAGTCAGCCGGGACTCAAGCAGTACTTC.

This clonotype turned up a few times. The V gene is TRBV30, the J gene TRBJ2-7; D remains ambiguous. There are 12 residues in the CDR3. Germline lookup yields CDR1 GTSNPN and CDR2 SVGIG (reference sequence). The V gene lost 8 bases and the J gene lost 1 base, with 12 bases spanning the gap. CDR3: CAGSAVSYEQYF. Here the CDR3 DNA reads TGTGCCGGTTCGGCAGTTTCCTACGAGCAGTACTTC.

This clonotype has ten or more counts. The chain links TRBV19 to TRBJ1-6; 7 bases align to TRBD1. From germline, CDR1 is LNHDA and CDR2 SQIVND (reference sequence). V was pared by 11 bases and J by 7 bases, with 11 bases of the junction left unmatched. The CDR3 sequence is 14 residues long. CDR3 residues: CACNLGTENSPLHF. The CDR3 DNA follows: TGTGCCTGCAACCTCGGGACAGAGAATTCACCCCTCCACTTT.

This clonotype showed up many times. This chain connects TRBV7-9 to TRBJ1-1, with D hard to call. This CDR3 contains 15 residues. Deletions cut 6 bases from V and 5 bases from J, with 19 bases between. The germline CDR1 and CDR2 sequences are SEHNR and FQNEAQ (reference sequence). The CDR3 protein is CASRFLDGRATEAFF. Written as DNA, the CDR3 is TGTGCCAGCAGGTTTTTGGACGGGCGGGCAACTGAAGCTTTCTTT.

This clonotype was recorded at least ten times. The rearrangement links TRBV18 to TRBJ1-1; D perhaps matches TRBD1 (6 bases). V lost 1 base, J lost 4 bases, and 16 bases lay in between. Germline CDR1 reads KGHSH; CDR2 reads LQKENI. There are 16 residues in the CDR3. The CDR3, as DNA: TGTGCCAGCTCACCACGTCAGGGGCAAGATGGCACTGAAGCTTTCTTT. This translates into CASSPRQGQDGTEAFF.

This clonotype is medium-sized (0.01 to 0.1%) within its sample. This chain joins TRBV7-9 and TRBJ2-7; no reliable D call. Per the germline V gene, CDR1 is SEHNR and CDR2 is FQNEAQ (reference sequence). The CDR3 totals 12 residues. Trimming stripped 1 base from V and 1 base from J, with 2 bases between. The CDR3: CASSLESYEQYF. The CDR3 nucleotides are TGTGCCAGCAGCTTAGAATCCTACGAGCAGTACTTC.

In its sample, this clonotype is large. This chain connects TRBV20-1 to TRBJ2-2, with a possible D match to TRBD1 (5 bases). Trimming pared 5 bases from V and 4 bases from J, leaving 11 bases between. Germline V gives CDR1 DFQATT, CDR2 SNEGSKA (reference sequence). The CDR3 extends over 13 amino acids. As DNA, the CDR3 is TGCAGTGCTCTTGACAGAGGCACCGGGGAGCTGTTTTTT. This gives the protein CSALDRGTGELFF.

This clonotype was observed at least ten times. CDR3 in amino acids: CAISESRGIGGRKNQPQHF. Here the CDR3 DNA reads TGTGCCATCAGTGAGTCGAGAGGGATAGGAGGGAGGAAAAATCAGCCCCAGCATTTT. The rearrangement links TRBV10-3 to TRBJ1-5, with D unresolved. Trimming left V 0 bases short and J 4 bases short, with 22 bases between. The CDR3 consists of 19 residues. Germline CDR1 reads ENHRY; CDR2 reads SYGVKD.

This clonotype has at least ten counts. The chain carries TRBV11-2 and TRBJ2-5; D unresolved. V was cut by 5 bases and J by 2 bases, with 12 bases left in between. The CDR3 is 14 residues long. Germline V CDR1 and CDR2: SGHAT, FQNNGV. CDR3: CASSPNRRQETQYF. In DNA, the CDR3 is TGTGCCAGCAGCCCTAATAGGCGACAAGAGACCCAGTACTTC.

This clonotype was observed at least ten times. The rearrangement uses TRBV7-8 and TRBJ2-3; D gene uncertain. The germline V gene has CDR1 SGHVS and CDR2 FQNEAQ. Trimming cost V 1 base and J 0 bases, with 11 bases left between them. The CDR3 is 16 residues long. CDR3 residues: CASSLGASLSTDTQYF. CDR3 nucleotide sequence: TGTGCCAGCAGCTTAGGGGCTAGTTTGAGCACAGATACGCAGTATTTT.

This clonotype came up many times. The rearrangement joins TRBV3-1 to TRBJ2-5; 9 nucleotides line up with TRBD2. Looked up from germline, CDR1 is LGHDT and CDR2 is YNNKEL (reference sequence). Unmatched junction bases numbered 7, after V lost 4 bases and J lost 4 bases. This CDR3 has 15 amino acids. The CDR3 protein is CASSLLAGGRETQYF. As DNA, the CDR3 is TGTGCCAGCAGCCTGCTGGCGGGAGGGAGAGAGACCCAGTACTTC.

This clonotype was counted ten times or more. V gene TRBV5-1 combines with J gene TRBJ2-2; TRBD1 might be the D (5 bases). The CDR3 totals 12 residues. Germline CDR1 reads SGHRS; CDR2 reads YFSETQ. The V end lost 4 bases, the J end lost 7 bases, and 8 bases lay between the germline ends. The CDR3 DNA sequence: TGCGCCAGCAGCCCAGACAGCGGGGAGCTGTTTTTT. Its translation: CASSPDSGELFF.

This chain links TRBV21-1 with TRBJ2-1; TRBD1 is taken as the D call from the table, unchecked against the DNA. TRBV21-1 is given as a pseudogene. This CDR3 comprises 15 residues. The CDR3: CASSKSGTGVDEQFF. The CDR3 nucleotides are TGTGCCAGCAGCAAGTCCGGGACAGGGGTCGATGAGCAGTTCTTC.

This clonotype was counted ten times or more. The rearrangement uses TRBV23-1 and TRBJ1-1; 7 nucleotides agree with TRBD1. TRBV23-1 is an open reading frame, and its role is uncertain. Trimming took 9 bases from V and 4 from J; bases not matched to a gene: 11. The CDR3 has 14 residues. CDR3 DNA sequence: TGCGCCAGACGGATAAAGGGGGCTATCACTGAAGCTTTCTTT. This encodes CARRIKGAITEAFF.

This clonotype was seen ten or more times. DNA for the CDR3: TGTGCCAGCAGCTTAGGTCGGGCGGGAGGGCCTACAGATACGCAGTATTTT. This encodes CASSLGRAGGPTDTQYF. The rearrangement links TRBV7-8 to TRBJ2-3; TRBD2 aligns across 9 bases. The ends lost 1 base at V and 3 bases at J; junction bases unmatched: 8. The germline CDR1 and CDR2 sequences are SGHVS and FQNEAQ. CDR3 length: 17 residues.

Ten or more counts support this clonotype. The chain is built from TRBV12-3 or TRBV12-4 and TRBJ1-1; D remains unclear. This CDR3 is 12 amino acids long. Trimming left V 3 bases short and J 5 bases short, with 7 bases between. CDR3 sequence: CASSFTATEAFF. As DNA, the CDR3 is TGTGCCAGCAGTTTTACCGCAACTGAAGCTTTCTTT.

This clonotype was recorded at least ten times. The V gene is TRBV10-3, the J gene TRBJ2-1; 9 bases are shared with TRBD2. The length of the CDR3 is 16 residues. CDR1 is ENHRY and CDR2 is SYGVKD in the germline V gene. V dropped 3 bases and J dropped 0; count of bases not matched to a gene: 3. CDR3 DNA sequence: TGTGCCATCAGTGATATGACTAGCGGCTCCTACAATGAGCAGTTCTTC. As protein: CAISDMTSGSYNEQFF.

This clonotype was recorded at least ten times. The chain links TRBV5-6 to TRBJ2-6, with 9 bases matching TRBD1. The V gene's germline CDR1 is SGHDT and CDR2 YYEEEE. The trim removed 6 bases at V and 2 bases at J, leaving 6 bases unmatched. The CDR3 runs 16 residues. Written as DNA, the CDR3 is TGTGCCAGCAAAGGACAGGGGCAAACTGGGGCCAACGTCCTGACTTTC. Amino acids: CASKGQGQTGANVLTF.

This clonotype was found many times. The chain joins TRBV24-1 to TRBJ2-1; no reliable D call. The CDR3 totals 13 residues. V lost 4 bases, J lost 9 bases, and 12 bases lay in between. Germline values: CDR1 KGHDR, CDR2 SFDVKD. For the CDR3, the DNA is TGTGCCACCAGTGACCGTCCCTGGACTGAGCAGTTCTTC. Protein product: CATSDRPWTEQFF.

This clonotype has ten or more counts. The chain employs TRBV12-3 or TRBV12-4 and TRBJ2-5; D is ambiguous. This CDR3 has 15 amino acids. Trimming took 2 bases from V and 1 from J, leaving 11 bases between them. CDR3 protein: CASSLLESIQETQYF. CDR3 in DNA: TGTGCCAGCAGTTTACTAGAATCAATCCAAGAGACCCAGTACTTC.

This clonotype was observed many times. The J gene is TRBJ1-1, the V gene TRBV27; D gene unclear. Germline assignment: CDR1 MNHEY and CDR2 SMNVEV (reference sequence). V was clipped by 5 bases and J by 6 bases, with 22 bases between them. This CDR3 contains 16 residues. CDR3 protein: CASSPDAAGRFSEAFF. The CDR3 nucleotides read TGTGCCAGCAGTCCCGACGCCGCGGGGAGGTTCTCTGAAGCTTTCTTT.